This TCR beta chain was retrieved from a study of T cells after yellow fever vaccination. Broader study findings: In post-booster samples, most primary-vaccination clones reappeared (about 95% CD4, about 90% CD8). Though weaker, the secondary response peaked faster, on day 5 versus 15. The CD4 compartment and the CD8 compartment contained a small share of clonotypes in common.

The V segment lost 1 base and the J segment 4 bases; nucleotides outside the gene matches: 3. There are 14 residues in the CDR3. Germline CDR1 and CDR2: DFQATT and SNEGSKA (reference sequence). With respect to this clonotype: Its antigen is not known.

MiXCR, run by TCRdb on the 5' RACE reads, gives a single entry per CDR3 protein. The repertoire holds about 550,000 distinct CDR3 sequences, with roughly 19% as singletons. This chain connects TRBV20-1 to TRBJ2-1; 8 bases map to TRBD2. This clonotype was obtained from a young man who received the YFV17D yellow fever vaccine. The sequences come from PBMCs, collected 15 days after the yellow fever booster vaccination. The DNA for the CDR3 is TGCAGTGCTAGAGTCCAGCGGGAGTACAATGAGCAGTTCTTC. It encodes CSARVQREYNEQFF.